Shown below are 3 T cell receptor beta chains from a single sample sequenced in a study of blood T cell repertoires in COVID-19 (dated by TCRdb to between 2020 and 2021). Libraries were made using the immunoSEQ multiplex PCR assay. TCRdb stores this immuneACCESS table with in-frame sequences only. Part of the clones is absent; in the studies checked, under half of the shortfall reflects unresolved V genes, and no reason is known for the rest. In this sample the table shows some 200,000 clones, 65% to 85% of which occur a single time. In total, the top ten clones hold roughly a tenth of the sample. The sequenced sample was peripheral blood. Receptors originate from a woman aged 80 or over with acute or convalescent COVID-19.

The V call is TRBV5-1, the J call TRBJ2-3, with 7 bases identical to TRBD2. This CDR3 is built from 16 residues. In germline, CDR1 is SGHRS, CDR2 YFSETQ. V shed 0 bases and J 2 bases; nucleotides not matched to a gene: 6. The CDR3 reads CASSLGPSGNTDTQYF. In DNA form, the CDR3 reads TGCGCCAGCAGCTTGGGTCCTAGCGGCAACACAGATACGCAGTATTTT.

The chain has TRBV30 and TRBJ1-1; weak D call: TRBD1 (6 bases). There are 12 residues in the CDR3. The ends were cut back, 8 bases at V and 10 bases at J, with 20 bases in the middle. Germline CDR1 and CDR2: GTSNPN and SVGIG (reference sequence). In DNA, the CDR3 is TGTGCCGGAGGCCCCAACAGGGACACAGCTTTCTTT. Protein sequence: CAGGPNRDTAFF.

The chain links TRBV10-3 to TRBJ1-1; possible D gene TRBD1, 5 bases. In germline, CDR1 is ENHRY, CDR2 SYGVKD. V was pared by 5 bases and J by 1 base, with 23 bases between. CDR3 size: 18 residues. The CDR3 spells CAISSPEVKGRGNTEAFF. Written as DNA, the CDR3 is TGTGCCATCAGTTCCCCGGAGGTCAAGGGGCGGGGGAACACTGAAGCTTTCTTT.